This T cell receptor beta chain is drawn from a study of blood T cell repertoires in COVID-19 (dated by TCRdb to about 2020). Background for the entire study: Samples from collaborators originated in the United States, Italy and Spain and spanned both the acute and convalescent phases of COVID-19. The prospective study material was composed of cDNA or gDNA derived from T cells, B-cell-depleted T cells, or PBMCs. Subjects who had been exposed to COVID-19, were actively infected with it, or had recovered from it provided the deeply sampled blood TCRbeta repertoires that made up the dataset. The repertoires were made available in a free public database intended to serve as a resource for research on the immune response to SARS-CoV-2. The samples were drawn from two sources: the first 160 participants of the ongoing ImmuneRACE study, and fewer than 1,500 subjects contributed by 6 global collaborators. Sample metadata almost always included a de-identified subject ID, COVID-19 status, age in years and sex. Where HLA class I and class II types were available, the types were taken from metadata supplied by the sample provider, not from assay-based typing. Results and caveats for the whole study, not just this receptor: The quantity of clinical and demographic metadata differed by source and by participant and was supplied without curation.

Enrolling through a virtual design, the prospective study's participants ranged in age from roughly 18 to 95 years and lived across roughly 23 United States geographic areas. In the prospective study, cohorts were assigned on the basis of participant-reported clinical history obtained from a screening survey and a study questionnaire. ImmuneRACE Cohort 3 recovered participants were defined by two consecutive negative NP/OP PCR tests, healthcare professional clearance, or symptom resolution. Mobile phlebotomists in the prospective study collected whole blood, serum and a nasopharyngeal or oropharyngeal swab from every participant. Participants in the prospective study had the option to provide additional blood draws and questionnaires over a roughly 2-month period. Before DNA extraction, prospective study blood samples were shipped either frozen or at room temperature. As concerns this clone: It lacks a known antigen. It has no much larger one-base neighbor in the sample; base qualities were not kept.

The immunoSEQ Assay, a bias-controlled multiplex PCR, was used to amplify TCRbeta CDR3 regions from genomic DNA. The published analysis was carried out like this. The number of nucleated cells in each sample was estimated by amplification of reference gene primers within the assay. Sequence reads were collapsed and filtered to measure the absolute abundance of every unique TCRbeta CDR3 rearrangement. Productive Simpson clonality was computed per sample as the square root of Simpson's diversity index over productive rearrangements. The source is immuneACCESS, and TCRdb retained only in-frame sequences with V and J called. Part of the clones is not carried over; for the studies checked, unresolved V genes explain less than half of this, and the remainder is unexplained. The V and J calls and clone size are taken from that table; D and trimming were inferred from the DNA. The sample includes 200,000 to 250,000 clones, with about 80% observed a single time. The biggest ten clones account for roughly 15% of the sample.

The CDR3 numbers 13 residues from cysteine through phenylalanine. Here the CDR3 DNA is all that survives: 39 bases in frame from base 1. From the germline V gene, CDR1 is MNHEY and CDR2 is SVGAGI. V lost 0 bases and J lost 13 bases; the stretch between them is 14 bases long. The clonotype originates from a man aged 40-49 years who had recovered from COVID-19. Material for sequencing was PBMCs or T cells enriched from blood (not recorded which). Recombination connected TRBV6-5 to TRBJ2-3; the D gene remains uncertain. The CDR3 here reads CASSYSGTPREYF. The base sequence is TGTGCCAGCAGTTACTCTGGCACTCCTAGAGAGTATTTT.